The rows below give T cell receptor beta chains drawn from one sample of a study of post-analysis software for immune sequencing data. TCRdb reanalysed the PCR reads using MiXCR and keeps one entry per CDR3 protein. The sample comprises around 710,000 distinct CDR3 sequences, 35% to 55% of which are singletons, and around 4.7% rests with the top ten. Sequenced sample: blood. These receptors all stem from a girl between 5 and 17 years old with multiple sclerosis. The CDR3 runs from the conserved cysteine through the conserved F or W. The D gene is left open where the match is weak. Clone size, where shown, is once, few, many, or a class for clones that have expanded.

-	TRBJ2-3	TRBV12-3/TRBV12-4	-	TGTGCCAGCAGTCTACCGGGCGGGGCTGAGGCAGATACGCAGTATTTT	CASSLPGGAEADTQYF
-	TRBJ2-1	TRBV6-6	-	TGTGCCAGCAGTTACGTTATTGGGGAGGGGGCACACGGTGAGCAGTTCTTC	CASSYVIGEGAHGEQFF
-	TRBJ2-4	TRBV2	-	TGTGCCAGCAGTGACGTCGGAAACATTCAGTACTTC	CASSDVGNIQYF
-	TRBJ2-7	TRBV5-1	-	TGCGCCAGCAGCATGGGACCCCTCTCCTACGAGCAGTACTTC	CASSMGPLSYEQYF
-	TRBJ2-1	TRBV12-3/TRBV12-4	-	TGTGCCAGCAGGCCTCCTTGGGGGTCCTACAATGAGCAGTTCTTC	CASRPPWGSYNEQFF
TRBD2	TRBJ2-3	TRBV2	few	TGTGCCAGCAGCACCTGGGGACTAGCGGGAGTACCTTCGTATTTT	CASSTWGLAGVPSYF
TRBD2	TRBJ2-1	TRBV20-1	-	TGCAGTGCTAGCTTTGCCGGGACTAGCGGCTACAATGAGCAGTTCTTC	CSASFAGTSGYNEQFF
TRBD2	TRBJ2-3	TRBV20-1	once	TGCAGTGCTAGACCGGCGGGAGGGCCCGCAGATACGCAGTATTTT	CSARPAGGPADTQYF
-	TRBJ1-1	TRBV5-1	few	TGCGCCAGCAGCTTGGTGGCAGGCGTGAACACTGAAGCTTTCTTT	CASSLVAGVNTEAFF
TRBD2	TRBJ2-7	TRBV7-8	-	TGTGCCAGCAGCGCACGGACTAGCGGACTTTCCGACGAGCAGTACTTC	CASSARTSGLSDEQYF
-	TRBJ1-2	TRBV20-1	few	TGCAGTGCTAGAGAGGTTCTGAACTATGGCTACACCTTC	CSAREVLNYGYTF
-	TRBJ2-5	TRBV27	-	TGTGCCAGCAGTCTGTGGGGGGCCCTCCAAGAGACCCAGTACTTC	CASSLWGALQETQYF
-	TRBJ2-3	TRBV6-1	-	TGTGCCAGCAGTCGCCCCAGGGACGGTACGCAGTATTTT	CASSRPRDGTQYF
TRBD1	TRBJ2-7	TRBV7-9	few	TGTGCCAGCAGCTTAGCGGCCAGGGGGTACGAGCAGTACTTC	CASSLAARGYEQYF
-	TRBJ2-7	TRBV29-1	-	TGCAGCGTGTCAGACGGCTACGAGCAGTACTTC	CSVSDGYEQYF
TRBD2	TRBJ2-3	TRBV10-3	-	TGTGCCATCAGAATGACTAGCGGGGATACGCAGTATTTT	CAIRMTSGDTQYF
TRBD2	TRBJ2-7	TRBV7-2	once	TGTGCCAGCAGCTTAAGCGGGAGGATCTCCTACGAGCAGTACTTC	CASSLSGRISYEQYF
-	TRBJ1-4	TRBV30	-	TGTGCCTGGAGTGGCACGGCAGGGCCTAATGAAAAACTGTTTTTT	CAWSGTAGPNEKLFF
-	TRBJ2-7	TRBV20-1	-	TGCAGTGCTAGAAGAAGTGCAGGGAGGTACGAGCAGTACTTC	CSARRSAGRYEQYF
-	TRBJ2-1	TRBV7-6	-	TGTGCCAGCAGCCCCCCAATGGGTGTGCAGTTCTTC	CASSPPMGVQFF
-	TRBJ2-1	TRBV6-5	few	TGTGCCAGCAGTCCACAGGGTACTGAGCAGTTCTTC	CASSPQGTEQFF
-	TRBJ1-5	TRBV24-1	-	TGTGCCACCAGTGATCGTGGGACCAATCAGCCCCAGCATTTT	CATSDRGTNQPQHF
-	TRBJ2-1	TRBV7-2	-	TGTGCCAGCAGCTTAATCGCTTACAATGAGCAGTTCTTC	CASSLIAYNEQFF
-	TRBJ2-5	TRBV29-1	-	TGCAGCGTTCTCCCAGGGGTACAAGAGACCCAGTACTTC	CSVLPGVQETQYF
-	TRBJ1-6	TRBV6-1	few	TGTGCCAGCAGTGAAGAGGGGTTTCGTAATTCACCCCTCCACTTT	CASSEEGFRNSPLHF
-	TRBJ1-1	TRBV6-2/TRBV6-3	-	TGTGCCAGCAGTTACTCGATGTTGGGGACAACACGGAGGATGAACACTGAAGCTTTCTTT	CASSYSMLGTTRRMNTEAFF
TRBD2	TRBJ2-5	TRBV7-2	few	TGTGCCAGCAGTTCTCGGACTAGCGGGAGGCGCGAGACCCAGTACTTC	CASSSRTSGRRETQYF
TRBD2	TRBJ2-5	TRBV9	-	TGTGCCAGCAGCGCCCTAGCGGGAGGGCCCAACCAAGAGACCCAGTACTTC	CASSALAGGPNQETQYF
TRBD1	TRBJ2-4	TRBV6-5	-	TGTGCCAGCAGGTACTCTGGACAGGGGTCCATTCAGTACTTC	CASRYSGQGSIQYF
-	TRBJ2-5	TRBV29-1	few	TGCAGCGCCTCCAGGGGAAGAGAGACCCAGTACTTC	CSASRGRETQYF
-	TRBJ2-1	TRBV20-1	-	TGCAGTGCTAGAGAAGGCAGGTACAATGAGCAGTTCTTC	CSAREGRYNEQFF
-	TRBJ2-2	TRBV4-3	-	TGCGCCAGCAGCCAAGAAGTGGTCCTAACCGGGGAGCTGTTTTTT	CASSQEVVLTGELFF
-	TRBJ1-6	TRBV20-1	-	TGCAGTGCCACGCGGGGGGCCGGCTTCGGTAATTCACCCCTCCACTTT	CSATRGAGFGNSPLHF
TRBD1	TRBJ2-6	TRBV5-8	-	TGTGCCAGCAGCTGGGACAGGGGAGGCTCTGGGGCCAACGTCCTGACTTTC	CASSWDRGGSGANVLTF
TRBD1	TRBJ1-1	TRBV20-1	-	TGCAGTGCTAGAATAAACAGGGGAAAGAACACTGAAGCTTTCTTT	CSARINRGKNTEAFF
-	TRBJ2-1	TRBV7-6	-	TGTGCCAGCAGCTTAGGATCGGGGGACGGGAGCTCCTACAATGAGCAGTTCTTC	CASSLGSGDGSSYNEQFF
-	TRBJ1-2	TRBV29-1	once	TGCAGCGTTGAAAACGGAGCTAACTATGGCTACACCTTC	CSVENGANYGYTF
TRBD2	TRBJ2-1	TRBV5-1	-	TGCGCCAGCAGCTTGGGGACTAGCGTGGCCTACAATGAGCAGTTCTTC	CASSLGTSVAYNEQFF
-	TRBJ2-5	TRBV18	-	TGTGCCAGCTCACCAGGTGACAGTCCCCAAGAGACCCAGTACTTC	CASSPGDSPQETQYF
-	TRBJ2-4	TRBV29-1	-	TGCAGCGTTGATGGGGGTATCTTAGCCAAAAACATTCAGTACTTC	CSVDGGILAKNIQYF
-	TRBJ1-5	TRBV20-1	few	TGCAGTGCTAGTGGGAGCCAGCAGCCCCAGCATTTT	CSASGSQQPQHF
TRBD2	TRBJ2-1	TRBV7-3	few	TGTGCCAGCAGCTTATACGCGGGAGGGCCTCCCTACAATGAGCAGTTCTTC	CASSLYAGGPPYNEQFF
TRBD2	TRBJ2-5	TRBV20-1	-	TGCAGTGCTTATAGCGGGAGCCAAGAGACCCAGTACTTC	CSAYSGSQETQYF
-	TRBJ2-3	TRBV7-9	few	TGTGCCAGCAGCCCTGGGGGATCGGGGACCACAGATACGCAGTATTTT	CASSPGGSGTTDTQYF
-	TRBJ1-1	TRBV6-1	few	TGTGCCAGCAGGCCCCCCGAGCGAACTGAAGCTTTCTTT	CASRPPERTEAFF
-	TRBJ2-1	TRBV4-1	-	TGCGCCAGCGGATGGGGGGGGCCGAATGAGCAGTTCTTC	CASGWGGPNEQFF
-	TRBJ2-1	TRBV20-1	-	TGCAGTGCTGCCCCGACCCTGAGCTCCTACAATGAGCAGTTCTTC	CSAAPTLSSYNEQFF
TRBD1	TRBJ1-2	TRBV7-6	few	TGTGCCAGCAGCCCCGACAGGGGCGGGTATGGCTACACCTTC	CASSPDRGGYGYTF
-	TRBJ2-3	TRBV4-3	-	TGCGCCAGCAGCCGCATTCCCGGGGATGCGCAGTATTTT	CASSRIPGDAQYF
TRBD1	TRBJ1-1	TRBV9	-	TGTGCCAGCAGCGTGATGACAGGGGGTACTGAAGCTTTCTTT	CASSVMTGGTEAFF
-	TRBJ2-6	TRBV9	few	TGTGCCAGCAGCGTAGTAGTCCAGGGGGCCAACGTCCTGACTTTC	CASSVVVQGANVLTF
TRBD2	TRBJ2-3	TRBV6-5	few	TGTGCCAGCAGAGGACTAGCGGGAGCGTATACGCAGTATTTT	CASRGLAGAYTQYF
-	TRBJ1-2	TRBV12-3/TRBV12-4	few	TGTGCCAGCAGCCGAACAGGGATGGACTATGGCTACACCTTC	CASSRTGMDYGYTF
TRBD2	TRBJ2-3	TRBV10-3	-	TGTGCCATCAGTGCTGCGGGAGGGAGCACAGATACGCAGTATTTT	CAISAAGGSTDTQYF
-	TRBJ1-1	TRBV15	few	TGTGCCATCGGGGACGGTGTTTACATGAACACTGAAGCTTTCTTT	CAIGDGVYMNTEAFF
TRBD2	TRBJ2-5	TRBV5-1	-	TGCGCCAACAGTTTGGGACTAGCGGGAGTCCCCGAAGAGACCCAGTACTTC	CANSLGLAGVPEETQYF
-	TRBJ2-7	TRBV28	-	TGTGCCAGCAGTAATGGAATTGGTCACGAGCAGTACTTC	CASSNGIGHEQYF
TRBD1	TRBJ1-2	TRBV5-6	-	TGTGCCAGCAGCTTGGTCCCGACAGGGAGCGATGGCTACACCTTC	CASSLVPTGSDGYTF
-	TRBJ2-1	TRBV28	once	TGTGCCAGCAGTCCCGCGGGGCGGACTGAGCAGTTCTTC	CASSPAGRTEQFF